This T cell receptor beta chain was sequenced for a study of blood T cell repertoires in COVID-19. The wider study: Sites in the United States, Italy and Spain provided acute and convalescent COVID-19 samples.

The CDR3 length is 14 residues. CDR1 and CDR2 (germline): GTSNPN, SVGIG (reference sequence). The V gene end was trimmed by 3 bases and the J gene end by 7 bases; junction bases not matched to a gene: 8. This clone was detected only a few times. Original analysis: Scientists estimated how many nucleated cells there were by amplifying reference gene primers. TCRdb keeps only in-frame clones here, not all; method: immunoSEQ multiplex PCR. V, J and clone size reflect that table, while D and trimming were determined from the DNA. Among some 200,000 clones listed, just under 85% were seen once. V usage is TRBV30 and J usage is TRBJ2-1, with 8 nucleotides matching TRBD2. The source of this sequence is a human donor with acute or convalescent COVID-19. The donor label of this sample is uncertain. Input material: peripheral blood. The CDR3 DNA reads as TGTGCCTGGAGAACCGGGACTAGTAAAAATGAGCAGTTCTTC. Protein: CAWRTGTSKNEQFF.